The T cell receptor (beta chain) under discussion was sequenced for a study of blood T cell repertoires in COVID-19. Background on the study: Both acute and convalescent COVID-19 samples were obtained from the United States, Italy and Spain. From T cells, B-cell-depleted T cells, or PBMCs came the material, which was cDNA or gDNA.

Authors' methods: Amplifying reference gene primers gave estimates of nucleated cell counts. Clones were read by immunoSEQ multiplex PCR, and TCRdb kept only the in-frame ones, dropping some. Clonal size and the V and J genes are those of that table, whereas D and trimming came from the DNA. The sample gives over 350,000 clones, 70% to 90% of which show up once; almost 1.5% is in the top ten. Trimming shortened V by 3 bases and J by 6 bases, and 8 bases separated the two germline ends. Germline V gene lookup returns CDR1 LNHDA and CDR2 SQIVND (reference sequence). The CDR3 is made up of 12 amino acids.

The chain joins TRBV19 to TRBJ1-1; D unresolved. Sequenced sample: peripheral blood. The source of this sequence is a young woman with active or convalescent COVID-19. The CDR3 loop reads CASSMRVAEAFF. The CDR3 DNA sequence: TGTGCCAGTAGTATGAGGGTCGCTGAAGCTTTCTTT.